A single sample is the source of the 13 T cell receptor beta chains below, sequenced in a study of T cells in Graves' hyperthyroidism and ophthalmopathy. Amplification targeted TCR beta CDR3 regions from RNA transcripts. The primer set for the first-round RT-PCR of the TCR CDR3 was HTBI. TCRdb called the multiplex PCR reads again in MiXCR, with one record for every CDR3 protein. The profile covers approximately 200,000 distinct CDR3 sequences, with about 17% appearing a single time and 35% to 50% taken by the ten largest. The sample consisted of blood. The receptors were sampled from a man aged 35-49 years with Graves' hyperthyroidism.

J is TRBJ2-7 and V is TRBV4-3, with D hard to call. Trimming removed 1 base at V and 3 bases at J, with 16 bases between. This CDR3 contains 16 residues. Germline CDR1 reads LGHNA; CDR2 reads YSLEER. CDR3 sequence: CASSQGVSGTDYEQYF. The CDR3 region has the DNA TGCGCCAGCAGCCAAGGGGTTTCAGGAACCGACTACGAGCAGTACTTC.

This clonotype was observed many times. This rearrangement joins TRBV12-3 or TRBV12-4 to TRBJ1-1, with 7 nucleotides matching TRBD1. V gave up 5 bases and J gave up 4 bases; unmatched junction bases: 4. This CDR3 comprises 13 residues. CDR3 in amino acids: CASSRHRGTEAFF. The CDR3, as DNA: TGTGCCAGCAGTCGCCACAGGGGCACTGAAGCTTTCTTT.

This clonotype was observed many times. V is TRBV20-1 and J is TRBJ1-2; 9 bases agree with TRBD1. Germline loops: CDR1 DFQATT, CDR2 SNEGSKA (reference sequence). CDR3 size: 14 residues. J lost 5 bases, V lost 1 base, and 5 bases had no gene match. CDR3 loop: CSARAPGQGYGYTF. CDR3 in DNA: TGCAGTGCTAGAGCCCCGGGACAGGGATATGGCTACACCTTC.

This clonotype was recorded a few times. This chain uses TRBV4-3 with TRBJ1-3, with D tentatively TRBD1 (6 bases). CDR3 size: 16 residues. CDR1 is LGHNA and CDR2 is YSLEER in the germline V gene. Trimming took off 0 bases at V and 1 base at J, with 10 bases between the two ends. Here the CDR3 DNA reads TGCGCCAGCAGCCAAGACCCCGACAGGTCTGGAAACACCATATATTTT. As protein: CASSQDPDRSGNTIYF.

This clonotype has at least ten counts. The rearrangement uses TRBV20-1 and TRBJ2-1; 7 bases line up with TRBD1. V was clipped by 1 base and J by 8 bases; unmatched bases: 8. Germline V CDR1 and CDR2: DFQATT, SNEGSKA (reference sequence). CDR3 length equals 14 residues. The chain's CDR3 is CSARVGGREYEQFF. The CDR3 nucleotides read TGCAGTGCTAGAGTAGGGGGCAGGGAATATGAGCAGTTCTTC.

This clonotype has a count of ten or more. The chain has TRBV3-1 and TRBJ2-1, with TRBD1 matching 9 bases. Germline-derived CDR1 and CDR2 are LGHDT and YNNKEL (reference sequence). This CDR3 comprises 16 residues. J lost 1 base, V lost 3 bases, and 4 bases had no gene match. The CDR3 DNA is TGTGCCAGCAGCCACCTCGGGACAGGGTCCTACAATGAGCAGTTCTTC. This codes for CASSHLGTGSYNEQFF.

This chain joins TRBV5-5 and TRBJ2-3; 8 bases line up with TRBD1. The trim removed 4 bases at V and 5 bases at J, leaving 9 bases unmatched. In germline, CDR1 is SGHKS, CDR2 YYEKEE (reference sequence). The CDR3 contains 15 residues. CDR3 sequence: CASSPPDRAEDTQYF. The CDR3, as DNA: TGTGCCAGCAGCCCCCCGGACAGGGCTGAAGATACGCAGTATTTT.

This clonotype was observed at least ten times. The chain joins TRBV2 to TRBJ2-5; D remains ambiguous. CDR1 is SNHLY and CDR2 is FYNNEI in the germline V gene. Trimming left V 7 bases short and J 2 bases short, with 17 bases between. This CDR3 is 15 amino acids long. CDR3 loop: CASKYRSGPQETQYF. The CDR3 DNA sequence: TGTGCCAGCAAGTATAGGTCAGGTCCTCAAGAGACCCAGTACTTC.

There are many counts of this clonotype. The J gene is TRBJ2-3, the V gene TRBV5-6; D remains unclear. CDR1 and CDR2 from the germline V gene are SGHDT and YYEEEE. This CDR3 is built from 12 residues. V gave up 7 bases and J gave up 1 base, with 7 bases separating them. CDR3 DNA: TGTGCCAGCGGAACTGGCACAGATACGCAGTATTTT. Its protein product is CASGTGTDTQYF.

Details on this clonotype: A much larger clone lies one base from this, so it may be a read error. The V and J genes are TRBV7-8 and TRBJ2-5, with D perhaps matching TRBD1 (5 bases). The CDR3 spans 12 residues. Germline V gene sequence: CDR1 SGHVS, CDR2 FQNEAQ. DNA of the CDR3: TGTGCCAACAGCTCAGAAACAGGGACCCAGTACTTC. Translated: CANSSETGTQYF.

This chain links TRBV7-3 with TRBJ2-1, with 8 bases that match TRBD2. V lost 5 bases to trimming and J lost 7 bases; unmatched junction nucleotides: 1. This CDR3 contains 12 residues. The germline V gene has CDR1 SGHTA and CDR2 FQGTGA. In nucleotides, the CDR3 is TGTGCCAGCAGCCGACTAGCGAATGAGCAGTTCTTC. Amino acid sequence: CASSRLANEQFF. The whole variable domain, filled in from reference TRBV7-3 and TRBJ2-1, reads GAGVSQTPSNKVTEKGKYVELRCDPISGHTALYWYRQSLGQGPEFLIYFQGTGAADDSGLPNDRFFAVRPEGSVSTLKIQRTERGDSAVYLCASSRLANEQFFGPGTRLTVL.

The chain combines TRBV4-3 with TRBJ1-4, with D unresolved. V was pared by 1 base and J by 5 bases, with 17 bases between. CDR3 length equals 17 residues. CDR1 is LGHNA and CDR2 is YSLEER in the germline V gene. CDR3 residues: CASSQVTYRGKNEKLFF. The CDR3 DNA sequence: TGCGCCAGCAGCCAAGTAACATACCGTGGAAAGAATGAAAAACTGTTTTTT.

The V call is TRBV6-1, the J call TRBJ1-5; D is unresolved. Trimming took off 5 bases at V and 2 bases at J, with 10 bases between the two ends. The V gene's germline CDR1 is MNHNS and CDR2 SASEGT. This CDR3 comprises 14 residues. As DNA, the CDR3 is TGTGCCAGCAGTTCAGGTTTGGGCAATCAGCCCCAGCATTTT. Amino acid sequence: CASSSGLGNQPQHF.